Following are 32 T cell receptor beta chains from one sample sequenced in a study of CXCR3-negative and CXCR3-positive naive CD8 T cells. Researchers prepared the TRB cDNA libraries using 5' RACE with UMI labels. After re-calling the 5' RACE reads, TCRdb lists one entry per CDR3 protein, DNA absent. Its table lists more than 45,000 distinct CDR3 sequences. Sequenced input: memory CD8+ T cells from blood. The receptor set was obtained from a human donor in good health. Some clones in this sample may be carry-over from other donors' samples.

The chain uses TRBV18 and TRBJ2-7; the D gene TCRdb calls, TRBD1, cannot be checked with no DNA. The CDR3 is 18 amino acids. The germline V gene encodes CDR1 KGHSH and CDR2 LQKENI. CDR3 protein: CASSTTTAPGPLTYEQYF.

The chain joins TRBV4-3 to TRBJ2-1; TCRdb names TRBD2, which stays unverified in the absence of DNA. The CDR3 totals 17 residues. The germline CDR1 and CDR2 sequences are LGHNA and YSLEER. The CDR3 spells CASSQDPGVAGDGEQFF.

The gene calls are TRBV27 and TRBJ2-3; the D gene TCRdb calls, TRBD2, cannot be checked with no DNA. Germline CDR1 and CDR2: MNHEY and SMNVEV (reference sequence). The CDR3 loop spans 14 amino acids. CDR3 region: CASSLERTTDTQYF.

This chain connects TRBV29-1 to TRBJ2-1; without DNA, the TCRdb call of TRBD2 cannot be checked. The length of the CDR3 is 13 residues. Germline V lookup: CDR1 SQVTM, CDR2 ANQGSEA. The CDR3 loop reads CSASGGNYNEQFF.

V usage is TRBV28 and J usage is TRBJ2-3; TCRdb lists TRBD2, though no DNA is available to test this call. The CDR3 totals 13 residues. CDR1 MDHEN and CDR2 SYDVKM come from the germline V gene. The CDR3 sequence: CASSTSGTDTQYF.

The V and J genes are TRBV7-9 and TRBJ2-3; checking the TCRdb D call of TRBD1 is not possible without DNA. The length of the CDR3 is 14 residues. Germline V gives CDR1 SEHNR, CDR2 FQNEAQ (reference sequence). This CDR3 is CASSPPGVGDTQYF.

The rearrangement links TRBV7-9 to TRBJ1-5; TCRdb proposes TRBD1, but this gene call is untestable without DNA. Germline CDR1 and CDR2: SEHNR and FQNEAQ (reference sequence). The CDR3 spans 14 residues. The CDR3 protein is CASSFPDSNQPQHF.

The chain combines TRBV28 with TRBJ2-7; without DNA, the TCRdb call of TRBD2 cannot be checked. Germline values: CDR1 MDHEN, CDR2 SYDVKM. The CDR3 spans 13 residues. CDR3: CASSAIGTSEQYF.

This chain links TRBV28 with TRBJ2-1; TCRdb lists TRBD2, though no DNA is available to test this call. CDR3 size: 14 residues. Germline V lookup: CDR1 MDHEN, CDR2 SYDVKM. This CDR3 reads CASSFSGRGNEQFF.

V gene TRBV4-3 combines with J gene TRBJ2-7. Germline V gene sequence: CDR1 LGHNA, CDR2 YSLEER. The CDR3 is 16 residues long. This CDR3 reads CASSQELAWGSYEQYF.

The chain recombines TRBV18 with TRBJ2-5; TCRdb's assignment of TRBD1 cannot be checked, as there is no DNA. This CDR3 region has 21 residues. Germline CDR1 is KGHSH and CDR2 is LQKENI. CDR3 sequence: CASSPPGQGAWMAGGRETPYF.

This sequence joins TRBV9 and TRBJ2-3. The CDR3 is 14 residues long. Germline V lookup: CDR1 SGDLS, CDR2 YYNGEE. The CDR3 protein is CASSVYSATDTQYF.

The CDR3 sequence: CASSLSQRNIQYF. J is TRBJ2-4 and V is TRBV27. CDR3 length equals 13 residues. CDR1 is MNHEY, CDR2 SMNVEV, per germline (reference sequence).

The chain has TRBV4-2 and TRBJ2-7; TCRdb calls TRBD2, which cannot be checked without DNA. The length of the CDR3 is 14 residues. Per the germline V gene, CDR1 is LGHNA and CDR2 is YNFKEQ. The CDR3 here is CASSQAVEGSEQYF.

The CDR3: CASSFMTSGTGEQFF. This sequence joins TRBV12-3 or TRBV12-4 and TRBJ2-7; the D call of TRBD2 rests on TCRdb alone, since no DNA is present to check it. The CDR3 sequence is 15 residues long.

The gene calls are TRBV28 and TRBJ2-1; the D call from TCRdb, TRBD2, cannot be confirmed without DNA. Per the germline V gene, CDR1 is MDHEN and CDR2 is SYDVKM. The CDR3 contains 15 residues. The CDR3 is CASSPRDYTYNEQFF.

This chain joins TRBV19 and TRBJ2-3; TCRdb's assignment of TRBD1 cannot be checked, as there is no DNA. CDR1 and CDR2 from the germline V gene are LNHDA and SQIVND (reference sequence). The CDR3 is made up of 15 amino acids. The CDR3 loop is CASTYPGGLTDTQYF.

J is TRBJ2-1 and V is TRBV7-9. The germline gives CDR1 SEHNR, CDR2 FQNEAQ (reference sequence). The CDR3 is 14 amino acids. Here the CDR3 reads CASSFQVGYNEQFF.

The V gene is TRBV5-1, the J gene TRBJ2-7; TCRdb names TRBD1, which stays unverified in the absence of DNA. Germline V gene sequence: CDR1 SGHRS, CDR2 YFSETQ. CDR3 size: 16 residues. The CDR3 protein is CASSQLGTVGDYEQYF.

This chain joins TRBV24-1 and TRBJ1-5. The CDR3 loop spans 20 amino acids. Germline lookup yields CDR1 KGHDR and CDR2 SFDVKD. The CDR3 loop reads CATSDWRDRPAPWSNQPQHF.

This rearrangement joins TRBV20-1 to TRBJ2-5; TCRdb lists TRBD2, though no DNA is available to test this call. CDR1 DFQATT and CDR2 SNEGSKA come from the germline V gene (reference sequence). The CDR3 is made up of 15 amino acids. The CDR3 region is CSASMLAGATAAQYF.

This rearrangement joins TRBV7-3 to TRBJ2-2; absent DNA, TCRdb's TRBD1 call cannot be checked. CDR1 and CDR2 (germline): SGHTA, FQGTGA. The CDR3 totals 14 residues. CDR3: CASSPGQYTGELFF.

The chain recombines TRBV28 with TRBJ1-1; the D gene TCRdb calls, TRBD1, cannot be checked with no DNA. This CDR3 spans 17 amino acids. The germline gives CDR1 MDHEN, CDR2 SYDVKM. The CDR3 protein is CASSLLGLSRGVTEAFF. The whole variable domain, remainder taken from reference TRBV28 and TRBJ1-1, is DVKVTQSSRYLVKRTGEKVFLECVQDMDHENMFWYRQDPGLGLRLIYFSYDVKMKEKGDIPEGYSVSREKKERFSLILESASTNQTSMYLCASSLLGLSRGVTEAFFGQGTRLTVV.

This chain links TRBV7-6 with TRBJ2-3; TCRdb returns TRBD1, unconfirmable since there is no DNA. There are 15 residues in the CDR3. Germline V gene lookup returns CDR1 SGHVS and CDR2 FNYEAQ. This CDR3 is CASSLTQGLGDTQYF.

The chain has TRBV29-1 and TRBJ2-7. Looked up from germline, CDR1 is SQVTM and CDR2 is ANQGSEA. The CDR3 consists of 13 residues. This chain's CDR3 is CSVEDRDSYEQYF.

J is TRBJ2-4 and V is TRBV12-3 or TRBV12-4; TCRdb calls TRBD1, which cannot be checked without DNA. This CDR3 is built from 14 residues. This CDR3 reads CASSLHPGRDIQYF.

The chain uses TRBV5-1 and TRBJ2-1; the D call from TCRdb, TRBD2, cannot be confirmed without DNA. The CDR3 is made up of 15 amino acids. From germline, CDR1 is SGHRS and CDR2 YFSETQ. This chain's CDR3 is CASSLLAGDYNEQFF.

V and J are TRBV4-3 and TRBJ2-2; TCRdb selects TRBD2, and the lack of DNA leaves this call unchecked. The CDR3 spans 21 residues. In germline, CDR1 is LGHNA, CDR2 YSLEER. CDR3 loop: CASSQDLLAGMIPPNTGELFF.

The gene calls are TRBV20-1 and TRBJ2-1; as DNA is missing, the TRBD2 call by TCRdb cannot be tested. Per the germline V gene, CDR1 is DFQATT and CDR2 is SNEGSKA (reference sequence). The CDR3 sequence is 15 residues long. The chain's CDR3 is CSAREYSGTSNEQFF.

This sequence joins TRBV29-1 and TRBJ1-3; the TCRdb call, TRBD1, lacks DNA for checking. The germline gives CDR1 SQVTM, CDR2 ANQGSEA. The CDR3 runs to 15 residues. This CDR3 is CSVEGTGSSGNTIYF.

This chain links TRBV3-1 with TRBJ2-1; TCRdb reports TRBD1, a call that lacks DNA to check it against. The germline V gene encodes CDR1 LGHDT and CDR2 YNNKEL (reference sequence). This CDR3 comprises 15 residues. CDR3 residues: CASSQGLTGRVEQFF.

The V and J genes are TRBV6-6 and TRBJ2-7; TCRdb designates TRBD1, a call that cannot be tested without DNA. The CDR3 is 11 amino acids. Germline V gene data show CDR1 as MNHNY and CDR2 as SVGAGI (reference sequence). CDR3 sequence reads: CASSYIQGEYF.